A selection of T cell receptor beta chains follows, all from one sample in a study of T cells in Graves' hyperthyroidism and ophthalmopathy. One entry per CDR3 protein, called by TCRdb with MiXCR from the multiplex PCR reads. The table lists under 450,000 distinct CDR3 sequences, around 16% of them singletons, with 11% to 15% in the top ten. Specimen: blood. All receptors derive from a woman aged 18-29 years with Graves' hyperthyroidism. Each CDR3 is given with its conserved first and last residue. Fields, in order: J gene, CDR3 length, clone size, V gene, D gene, CDR3 protein, CDR3 DNA. A D gene is named only where the DNA matches it firmly. Only some rows state a clone size, as once, few, many or a class for expanded clones.

TRBJ2-3,13,many,TRBV5-1,-,CASSLARVDTQYF,TGCGCCAGCAGCTTGGCGAGGGTGGATACGCAGTATTTT
TRBJ2-5,13,many,TRBV20-1,-,CSAPGLTQETQYF,TGCAGTGCTCCGGGGCTAACCCAAGAGACCCAGTACTTC
TRBJ2-7,16,-,TRBV6-1,TRBD2,CASSGASGQGSYEQYF,TGTGCCAGCAGTGGAGCTAGCGGGCAAGGATCCTACGAGCAGTACTTC
TRBJ1-6,15,-,TRBV13,TRBD1,CASSLQGDYNSPLHF,TGTGCCAGCAGCTTACAGGGGGACTATAATTCACCCCTCCACTTT
TRBJ1-4,15,-,TRBV9,-,CASSVDGRFNEKLFF,TGTGCCAGCAGCGTAGACGGGAGATTTAATGAAAAACTGTTTTTT
TRBJ2-7,16,-,TRBV4-2,TRBD1,CASSRASTGNSYEQYF,TGTGCCAGCAGCCGCGCTTCGACAGGGAACTCCTACGAGCAGTACTTC
TRBJ2-1,15,few,TRBV19,TRBD2,CASSNVAGRYNEQFF,TGTGCCAGTAGTAACGTAGCGGGACGCTACAATGAGCAGTTCTTC
TRBJ2-2,19,-,TRBV9,TRBD1,CASSAQRGTEGSGAGELFF,TGTGCCAGCAGCGCCCAAAGAGGGACAGAGGGTTCAGGGGCCGGGGAGCTGTTTTTT
TRBJ2-7,16,few,TRBV6-5,-,CASSIQGRGVSYEQYF,TGTGCCAGCAGTATACAGGGAAGGGGGGTCTCCTACGAGCAGTACTTC
TRBJ1-2,13,many,TRBV12-3/TRBV12-4,-,CASTAWQNYGYTF,TGTGCCAGCACTGCGTGGCAGAACTATGGCTACACCTTC
TRBJ2-7,13,few,TRBV7-9,-,CASSSWTDYEQYF,TGTGCCAGCAGCTCATGGACAGACTACGAGCAGTACTTC
TRBJ2-1,13,-,TRBV6-5,-,CASSYDFYNEQFF,TGTGCCAGCAGTTATGATTTCTACAATGAGCAGTTCTTC
TRBJ1-1,15,many,TRBV19,-,CASSIVASVNTEAFF,TGTGCCAGTAGTATAGTTGCATCGGTGAACACTGAAGCTTTCTTT
TRBJ2-3,17,many,TRBV7-6,-,CASSPQTFGGSQDTQYF,TGTGCCAGCAGCCCCCAGACTTTTGGGGGTTCGCAGGATACGCAGTATTTT
TRBJ1-6,15,few,TRBV7-8,-,CASSPRASANSPLHF,TGTGCCAGCAGCCCAAGGGCTTCCGCGAATTCACCCCTCCACTTT
TRBJ2-5,13,many,TRBV18,TRBD1,CASSPGQSRTQYF,TGTGCCAGCTCACCGGGACAGTCGCGGACCCAGTACTTC
TRBJ2-7,14,few,TRBV6-1,TRBD1,CASRGTGWLDEQYF,TGTGCCAGCAGGGGGACAGGGTGGCTGGACGAGCAGTACTTC